The 27 T cell receptor beta chains presented below share a single source sample, sequenced in a study of blood T cell repertoires in COVID-19. Sequenced by immunoSEQ multiplex PCR; TCRdb stores in-frame clones only, minus some. The sample lists about 220,000 clones, over 75% occurring once. The specimen was peripheral blood. The receptors shown here come from a woman aged 70-85 years with COVID-19, enrolled during active disease.

CDR3 amino acids: CASSLVVGQGYEQYF. Here the CDR3 DNA reads TGTGCCAGCAGCTTGGTAGTGGGACAGGGCTACGAGCAGTACTTC. The chain has TRBV7-8 and TRBJ2-7; 9 nucleotides match TRBD1. The CDR3 spans 15 residues. After removal of 3 bases from V and 3 bases from J, the junction contained 6 bases not matched to a gene. Germline CDR1 is SGHVS and CDR2 is FQNEAQ.

This clone was counted once. The gene calls are TRBV19 and TRBJ1-4; D not certain. V was pared by 6 bases and J by 8 bases, with 19 bases between. Germline V CDR1 and CDR2: LNHDA, SQIVND (reference sequence). The CDR3 covers 15 residues. The CDR3 DNA reads TGTGCCAGTAGCCCCCGCAGGAACTCTGGGGAAAAACTGTTTTTT. As protein: CASSPRRNSGEKLFF.

The chain recombines TRBV6-5 with TRBJ1-2, with 10 positions matching TRBD1. The CDR3 totals 14 residues. With V trimmed by 4 bases and J by 7 bases, 6 bases remained unmatched. From germline, CDR1 is MNHEY and CDR2 SVGAGI. Here the CDR3 reads CASSFRQGAFGYTF. Written as DNA, the CDR3 is TGTGCCAGCAGTTTTAGACAGGGGGCTTTTGGCTACACCTTC.

This sequence joins TRBV5-4 and TRBJ2-3; D is unresolved. This CDR3 contains 16 residues. Trimming shortened V by 7 bases and J by 3 bases, and 21 bases separated the two germline ends. The germline CDR1 and CDR2 sequences are SGHNT and YYREEE (reference sequence). The CDR3 DNA reads TGTGCCAGCCCTCCCCCCACCGGAGCGTTTACAGATACGCAGTATTTT. This gives the protein CASPPPTGAFTDTQYF.

J is TRBJ2-3 and V is TRBV4-1; 10 bases line up with TRBD2. The CDR3 runs 15 residues. Losses at the gene ends were 3 bases for V and 5 bases for J; bases not matched to a gene: 5. Germline loops: CDR1 MGHRA, CDR2 YSYEKL. DNA for the CDR3: TGCGCCAGCAGCCATAGAGCGGGGGGGCAAGATACGCAGTATTTT. Translating it yields CASSHRAGGQDTQYF.

The J gene is TRBJ1-1, the V gene TRBV3-1 (or the pseudogene TRBV3-2); 8 positions agree with TRBD1. The CDR3 is 14 residues long. CDR1 is LGHDT and CDR2 is YNNKEL in the germline V gene (reference sequence). After removal of 4 bases from V and 2 bases from J, the junction contained 3 bases not matched to a gene. As DNA, the CDR3 is TGTGCCAGCAGCCTGGGACAGGAAAACACTGAAGCTTTCTTT. Protein product: CASSLGQENTEAFF.

This clone was detected a few times. The chain combines TRBV5-1 with TRBJ2-5; maybe TRBD2 (6 bases). Germline CDR1 reads SGHRS; CDR2 reads YFSETQ. The V end was cut by 4 bases, the J end by 5 bases, with 15 bases between. There are 14 residues in the CDR3. Here the CDR3 reads CASSPIPGDETQYF. The DNA for the CDR3 is TGCGCCAGCAGCCCTATTCCGGGGGACGAGACCCAGTACTTC. The variable domain in full, with the rest retrieved from reference TRBV5-1 and TRBJ2-5, is KAGVTQTPRYLIKTRGQQVTLSCSPISGHRSVSWYQQTPGQGLQFLFEYFSETQRNKGNFPGRFSGRQFSNSRSEMNVSTLELGDSALYLCASSPIPGDETQYFGPGTRLLVL.

The V gene is TRBV19, the J gene TRBJ2-6; 8 nucleotides agree with TRBD1. Germline assignment: CDR1 LNHDA and CDR2 SQIVND (reference sequence). The CDR3 is 16 amino acids. The V gene end was trimmed by 3 bases and the J gene end by 4 bases; junction bases not matched to a gene: 5. CDR3 sequence: CASSITGGLGANVLTF. CDR3 DNA: TGTGCCAGTAGTATTACAGGGGGTCTCGGGGCCAACGTCCTGACTTTC.

The CDR3 spells CAISDSGTAPGYNEQFF. The CDR3 DNA follows: TGTGCCATCAGTGACTCCGGGACAGCGCCTGGGTACAATGAGCAGTTCTTC. The V call is TRBV10-3, the J call TRBJ2-1; 7 bases agree with TRBD1. V lost 3 bases to trimming and J lost 4 bases; unmatched junction nucleotides: 12. The CDR3 sequence is 17 residues long. Germline CDR1 ENHRY, CDR2 SYGVKD.

The chain couples TRBV2 to TRBJ1-5; D not certain. Germline V gene lookup returns CDR1 SNHLY and CDR2 FYNNEI. The V and J ends lost 6 bases and 0 bases respectively, with 9 bases between them. The CDR3 length is 14 residues. The CDR3, as DNA: TGTGCCAGCAGAGGAGGGAGTAGCAATCAGCCCCAGCATTTT. Amino acid sequence: CASRGGSSNQPQHF.

This chain uses TRBV7-8 with TRBJ2-5; 9 nucleotides align to TRBD2. The V gene's germline CDR1 is SGHVS and CDR2 FQNEAQ. Losses at the gene ends were 5 bases for V and 5 bases for J; bases not matched to a gene: 9. The CDR3 is made up of 15 amino acids. The CDR3 DNA is TGTGCCAGCAGCGCTCCCGGACTAGCGAGCGAGACCCAGTACTTC. It codes for CASSAPGLASETQYF.

The chain links TRBV11-3 to TRBJ1-1, with D possibly TRBD1 on 5 matching bases. The CDR3 is made up of 15 amino acids. Germline V gene lookup returns CDR1 SGHNT and CDR2 YENEEA. Trimming cost V 1 base and J 4 bases, with 13 bases left between them. This CDR3 is CASSLAGQSPTEAFF. The CDR3 coding sequence is TGTGCCAGCAGCTTAGCCGGACAAAGTCCCACTGAAGCTTTCTTT.

This clone turned up a few times. The chain combines TRBV5-1 with TRBJ1-2; 9 positions agree with TRBD1. Germline V lookup: CDR1 SGHRS, CDR2 YFSETQ. The CDR3 length is 14 residues. The ends lost 6 bases at V and 4 bases at J; junction bases unmatched: 7. The CDR3 nucleotides read TGCGCCAGCACCAAGGACAGGGGAGGCTATGGCTACACCTTC. This gives the protein CASTKDRGGYGYTF.

V is TRBV19 and J is TRBJ1-2; the D gene is possibly TRBD1 (5 bases). Deletions cut 6 bases from V and 1 base from J, with 12 bases between. The CDR3 loop spans 14 amino acids. The germline V gene encodes CDR1 LNHDA and CDR2 SQIVND (reference sequence). The CDR3 nucleotides read TGTGCCAGTAGGAACCGACAGAATAACTATGGCTACACCTTC. This sequence encodes CASRNRQNNYGYTF.

This rearrangement joins TRBV7-2 to TRBJ2-7, with 11 bases fitting TRBD2. The trim removed 3 bases at V and 0 bases at J, leaving 7 bases unmatched. CDR3 length equals 17 residues. CDR1 is SGHTA, CDR2 FQGNSA, per germline. The chain's CDR3 is CASSFRLAGGHSYEQYF. The CDR3 DNA is TGTGCCAGCAGCTTTCGTCTAGCGGGGGGCCACTCCTACGAGCAGTACTTC.

DNA of the CDR3: TGTGCCAGTTACGACAGCATCTCTGGAAACACCATATATTTT. Its translation: CASYDSISGNTIYF. The V call is TRBV19, the J call TRBJ1-3; weak D call: TRBD1 (5 bases). CDR1 is LNHDA and CDR2 is SQIVND in the germline V gene (reference sequence). V lost 8 bases and J 0 bases, leaving 11 bases between the germline ends. The CDR3 is 14 amino acids.

The chain couples TRBV7-2 to TRBJ1-6, with a tentative D call TRBD1 (5 bases). Germline-derived CDR1 and CDR2 are SGHTA and FQGNSA. The V end was cut by 2 bases, the J end by 7 bases, with 12 bases between. The length of the CDR3 is 15 residues. CDR3 nucleotide sequence: TGTGCCAGCAGCTTACCGGGACGGGAGAATTCACCCCTCCACTTT. This encodes CASSLPGRENSPLHF.

The chain uses TRBV29-1 and TRBJ2-5; perhaps TRBD2 as D (6 bases). V lost 4 bases, J lost 1 base, and 10 bases lay in between. This CDR3 has 13 amino acids. The germline CDR1 and CDR2 sequences are SQVTM and ANQGSEA. In DNA, the CDR3 is TGCAGCGTTGGACTGGGGGGCCAAGAGACCCAGTACTTC. Amino acid sequence: CSVGLGGQETQYF.

This chain uses TRBV5-6 with TRBJ1-1; 7 nucleotides line up with TRBD1. Germline assignment: CDR1 SGHDT and CDR2 YYEEEE. CDR3 length equals 17 residues. With V trimmed by 0 bases and J by 1 base, 9 bases remained unmatched. CDR3 loop: CASSLAGDRDTNTEAFF. The CDR3 region has the DNA TGTGCCAGCAGCTTGGCCGGAGACAGGGATACGAACACTGAAGCTTTCTTT.

The chain joins TRBV18 to TRBJ1-5, with D uncertain. This CDR3 has 15 residues. Germline V gives CDR1 KGHSH, CDR2 LQKENI. V lost 2 bases to trimming and J lost 0 bases, with 8 bases between them. The CDR3 reads CASSPEPHSNQPQHF. Here the CDR3 DNA reads TGTGCCAGCTCACCAGAACCACATAGCAATCAGCCCCAGCATTTT. Full variable domain (outside the CDR3, taken from reference TRBV18 and TRBJ1-5): NAGVMQNPRHLVRRRGQEARLRCSPMKGHSHVYWYRQLPEEGLKFMVYLQKENIIDESGMPKERFSAEFPKEGPSILRIQQVVRGDSAAYFCASSPEPHSNQPQHFGDGTRLSIL.

J is TRBJ1-2 and V is TRBV7-2; 7 bases map to TRBD1. In germline, CDR1 is SGHTA, CDR2 FQGNSA. Trimming took 1 base from V and 4 from J; bases not matched to a gene: 3. This CDR3 region has 14 residues. The CDR3: CASSLDRDSYGYTF. CDR3 DNA: TGTGCCAGCAGCTTAGATCGGGACAGCTATGGCTACACCTTC.

J is TRBJ1-2 and V is TRBV25-1; D not resolved. Trimming stripped 1 base from V and 7 bases from J, with 13 bases between. The CDR3 contains 14 residues. The germline V gene encodes CDR1 MGHDK and CDR2 SYGVNS. The CDR3 DNA reads as TGTGCCAGCAGTGAATCCGGGAAGGACGGTGGCTACACCTTC. Residues: CASSESGKDGGYTF.

This chain connects TRBV6-5 to TRBJ2-7, with 7 bases aligning to TRBD1. Germline V gene lookup returns CDR1 MNHEY and CDR2 SVGAGI. The CDR3 contains 13 residues. The V gene end was trimmed by 6 bases and the J gene end by 3 bases; junction bases not matched to a gene: 5. The CDR3 loop is CASSLAGGYEQYF. The DNA of the CDR3 is TGTGCCAGCAGCCTGGCAGGGGGCTACGAGCAGTACTTC.

This chain connects TRBV6-5 to TRBJ1-1; a possible D gene is TRBD1 (6 bases). The CDR3 runs to 13 residues. The V gene's germline CDR1 is MNHEY and CDR2 SVGAGI. Deletions cut 6 bases from V and 1 base from J, with 9 bases between. The CDR3 sequence is CASRRTENTEAFF. The DNA of the CDR3 is TGTGCCAGCAGGAGGACAGAGAACACTGAAGCTTTCTTT.

The CDR3 coding sequence is TGTGCCAGCAGCCTTAGAGGGACAGCAGCTAACTATGGCTACACCTTC. Translation: CASSLRGTAANYGYTF. This chain links TRBV4-2 with TRBJ1-2, with 7 nucleotides matching TRBD1. The germline V gene encodes CDR1 LGHNA and CDR2 YNFKEQ. This CDR3 spans 16 amino acids. J gave up 0 bases and V 4 bases, and 8 bases lay outside the gene matches.

The rearrangement links TRBV7-2 to TRBJ2-7; possibly TRBD2 for D (6 bases). With 3 bases removed from V and 4 bases from J, the gap between germline ends came to 13 bases. This CDR3 region has 14 residues. The germline V gene has CDR1 SGHTA and CDR2 FQGNSA. The CDR3 sequence is CASSFAGPSYEQYF. CDR3 nucleotide sequence: TGTGCCAGCAGCTTTGCGGGACCATCTTACGAGCAGTACTTC.

A word on this clone: One junction end disagrees with the germline gene, perhaps due to a read error. V usage is TRBV7-7 and J usage is TRBJ1-4; perhaps TRBD1 as D (5 bases). Germline V CDR1 and CDR2: SSHAT, FNYEAQ (reference sequence). This CDR3 comprises 13 residues. Here the CDR3 DNA reads TGTGCTAGCAGCCTGAGCGGGGACGAAAAACTGTTTTTT. This gives the protein CASSLSGDEKLFF.